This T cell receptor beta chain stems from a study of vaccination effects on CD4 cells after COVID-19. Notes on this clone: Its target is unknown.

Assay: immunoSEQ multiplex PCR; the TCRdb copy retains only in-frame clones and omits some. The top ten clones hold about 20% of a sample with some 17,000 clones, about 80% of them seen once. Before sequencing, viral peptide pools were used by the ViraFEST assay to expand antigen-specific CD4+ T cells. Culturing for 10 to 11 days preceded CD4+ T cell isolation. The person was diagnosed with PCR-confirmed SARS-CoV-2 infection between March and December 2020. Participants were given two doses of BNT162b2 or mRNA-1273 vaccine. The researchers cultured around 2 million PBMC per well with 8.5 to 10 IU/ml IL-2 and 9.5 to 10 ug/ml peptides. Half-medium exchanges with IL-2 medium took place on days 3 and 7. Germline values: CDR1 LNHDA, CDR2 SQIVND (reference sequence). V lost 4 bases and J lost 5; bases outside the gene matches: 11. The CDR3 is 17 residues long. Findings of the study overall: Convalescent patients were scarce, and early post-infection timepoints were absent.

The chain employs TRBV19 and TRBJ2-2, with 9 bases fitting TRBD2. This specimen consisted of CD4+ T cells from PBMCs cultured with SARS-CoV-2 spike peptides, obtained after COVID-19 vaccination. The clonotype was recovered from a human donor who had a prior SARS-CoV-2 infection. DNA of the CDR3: TGTGCCAGTAGTACCCCCGTTTTAGCGGGGGCTACCGGGGAGCTGTTTTTT. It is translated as CASSTPVLAGATGELFF.